Listed below are T cell receptor beta chains from one sample, sequenced in a study of PD-L1 blockade in urothelial cancer. This table comes from immunoSEQ multiplex PCR, and its TCRdb copy is limited to in-frame clones, with some not included. The sample carries tens of thousands of clones, roughly nine tenths recorded once. Sequenced here: PBMCs, sampled around atezolizumab (anti-PD-L1) treatment. These receptors were taken from a man aged 70 or older with urothelial cancer. CDR3s leave out the opening cysteine and the closing phenylalanine or tryptophan. Each record gives: V gene, J gene, CDR3 protein.

TRBV6-1	TRBJ2-5	ASSGGSQETQY
TRBV19	TRBJ2-2	ASTLMGAATGELF
TRBV28	TRBJ1-5	ASSLPRGPSNQPQH
TRBV5-1	TRBJ2-5	ASSLRSGQGSQETQY
TRBV19	TRBJ2-7	ASSIRTGITYEQY
TRBV6-1	TRBJ2-4	ASSAGRAKNIQY
TRBV19	TRBJ1-5	ASSIRQGRSNQPQH
TRBV6-6	TRBJ2-7	ASSYSWDRGRYEQY
TRBV5-6	TRBJ2-7	ASSLGSSGREGVREQY
TRBV5-1	TRBJ2-7	ASSFLPGQGNYEQY
TRBV6-5	TRBJ2-1	ASTPRPASYVEQF
TRBV4-1	TRBJ1-2	ASSQEEKVQGLGYT
TRBV18	TRBJ1-4	ASLKIRGEKLF
TRBV5-1	TRBJ2-3	ASSWTGADTQY
TRBV12-5	TRBJ1-2	ASGLDRNYGYT
TRBV6-5	TRBJ1-1	ASSLNWNTEAF
TRBV18	TRBJ2-3	ASSRPWTSGRKINTDTQY
TRBV5-1	TRBJ2-7	ASSLPPAYEQY
TRBV28	TRBJ2-2	ASSYAGASTGELF
TRBV10-3	TRBJ2-7	AIQPTTGRSAVS
TRBV30	TRBJ2-3	AWRKAGGTDTQY
TRBV6-5	TRBJ2-7	ASSKLAGGTYEQY
TRBV12-5	TRBJ2-1	ASGLVQGGSSYNEQF
TRBV28	TRBJ1-5	ASSLVGQGFGLNQPQH
TRBV28	TRBJ1-2	ASSDRGNYGYT
TRBV6-6	TRBJ1-4	ASSYSRGRGEKLF
TRBV27	TRBJ2-6	ASRRTSGSPSGANVLT
TRBV6-5	TRBJ2-3	ASSLSGRTGDTQY
TRBV2	TRBJ2-1	ASRFRQGGEQF
TRBV11-2	TRBJ2-1	ASSLRVAFDEQF
TRBV7-2	TRBJ1-2	ASSLNGGTGSDGYT
TRBV5-1	TRBJ2-7	ASSLASGRPYEQY
TRBV7-2	TRBJ2-1	ASSYGGGAYNEQF
TRBV5-6	TRBJ1-2	ASSLGTGNGYT
TRBV6-1	TRBJ1-4	ASRPRDRNEKLF
TRBV19	TRBJ2-1	ASRRTSVFGNEQF
TRBV9	TRBJ2-6	ASSVVTSSGANVLT
TRBV10-1	TRBJ2-7	ASSESVGGVGEQY
TRBV4-2	TRBJ2-5	ASSSYQETQY
TRBV6-1	TRBJ1-5	AIGGAVNNQPQH
TRBV28	TRBJ1-1	ASRTVMNTEAF
TRBV7-9	TRBJ2-3	ASSPTSGKRTDTQY
TRBV5-1	TRBJ2-7	ASSRGAGTGDNEQY
TRBV7-9	TRBJ2-7	ASSHRTGTSYEQY
TRBV19	TRBJ1-1	ASNAENTEAF
TRBV9	TRBJ2-2	ASSVEVRGAGELF
TRBV4-1	TRBJ1-5	ASSPGNWGNQPQH
TRBV7-3	TRBJ1-2	ASSGTGENGYT